The T cell receptor (beta chain) under discussion was sequenced for a study of spatial heterogeneity in lung cancer. Study background: Available follow-up PBMC samples were sequenced, at a median of about two years post-resection.

As for time point: blood at routine non-recurrence follow-up after resection. On each TCR cDNA molecule, a unique molecular identifier was present. TCRdb redid the calling of the 5' RACE reads with MiXCR, one entry per CDR3 protein. This sample has over 40,000 distinct CDR3 sequences, with about 10% found just once. CDR1 and CDR2 from the germline V gene are SGHDT and YYEEEE. The CDR3 covers 14 residues. The V gene lost 2 bases and the J gene lost 7 bases, with 16 bases spanning the gap. In this sample, this clonotype turned up a few times. This receptor was identified in a male donor with early-stage non-small cell lung cancer. Material: PBMCs, obtained at follow-up. The V gene is TRBV5-6, the J gene TRBJ2-7, with D possibly being TRBD2 (6 bases). The CDR3 DNA follows: TGTGCCAGCAGCTTCCTAGGACGGGGAGGAGAGCAGTACTTC. It is translated as CASSFLGRGGEQYF.